One and the same sample provided the 17 T cell receptor beta chains below, sequenced in a study of identical twins. One entry per CDR3 protein, called by TCRdb with MiXCR from the 5' RACE reads. Of about 520,000 distinct CDR3 sequences listed, roughly 21% are singletons. This sample also appeared in a second study, on T cells expressing NK-cell markers.

The source material was CD4+ T cells sorted from blood. The receptor set was obtained from a woman between 18 and 29 years old in good health.

This clonotype was found many times. The chain links TRBV7-9 to TRBJ2-5; D gene ambiguous. Germline V gene sequence: CDR1 SEHNR, CDR2 FQNEAQ (reference sequence). V lost 4 bases and J 5 bases, leaving 17 bases between the germline ends. The CDR3 is made up of 15 amino acids. The CDR3 DNA is TGTGCCAGCAGCTACTTCGGGCCTGCTCGGGAGACCCAGTACTTC. It is translated as CASSYFGPARETQYF.

This clonotype appeared a few times. CDR3 residues: CASSHFGLAVYNEQFF. DNA of the CDR3: TGTGCCAGCAGTCACTTCGGACTAGCGGTATACAATGAGCAGTTCTTC. V and J are TRBV21-1 and TRBJ2-1; TRBD2, as called in the table, went unchecked against the DNA. TRBV21-1 is given as a pseudogene. This CDR3 contains 16 residues.

This chain links TRBV20-1 with TRBJ2-3, with TRBD2 as a possible D gene (5 bases). The CDR3 loop spans 15 amino acids. Germline CDR1 and CDR2: DFQATT and SNEGSKA (reference sequence). V was trimmed by 6 bases and J by 5 bases, leaving 21 bases between them. Here the CDR3 reads CSATPPDSERDTQYF. The DNA for the CDR3 is TGCAGTGCAACGCCCCCGGATAGCGAGAGAGATACGCAGTATTTT.

This clonotype was seen repeatedly, ten times or more. The V gene is TRBV20-1, the J gene TRBJ2-5; D not certain. The V end lost 1 base, the J end lost 5 bases, and 11 bases lay between the germline ends. The CDR3 extends over 13 amino acids. Germline assignment: CDR1 DFQATT and CDR2 SNEGSKA (reference sequence). The CDR3 region is CSARVPARETQYF. DNA of the CDR3: TGCAGTGCTAGAGTCCCTGCCCGGGAGACCCAGTACTTC.

About this clonotype: Being one base from a much bigger clone, this may be a read error. The chain has TRBV20-1 and TRBJ1-5; tentatively, D is TRBD1 (5 bases). Trimming pared 4 bases from V and 2 bases from J, leaving 9 bases between. Germline-derived CDR1 and CDR2 are DFQATT and SNEGSKA (reference sequence). This CDR3 contains 13 residues. The CDR3 DNA reads TGCAGTGCTACCGGACAAGGCAATCAGCCCCAGCATTTT. It is translated as CSATGQGNQPQHF.

This clonotype was observed a few times. The chain uses TRBV4-1 and TRBJ1-2; 8 bases are a match to TRBD1. The J segment lost 3 bases and the V segment lost 0 bases, leaving 6 bases of the junction unmatched. Germline loops: CDR1 MGHRA, CDR2 YSYEKL. This CDR3 contains 16 residues. CDR3 in amino acids: CASSQDVTGAYYGYTF. The CDR3 bases are TGCGCCAGCAGCCAAGATGTGACAGGGGCTTACTATGGCTACACCTTC.

The DNA for the CDR3 is TGTGCCAGCTCACCGCAGGCGGCCGGGGAGCTGTTTTTT. This encodes CASSPQAAGELFF. This chain uses TRBV18 with TRBJ2-2; no firm D call. CDR1 KGHSH and CDR2 LQKENI come from the germline V gene. V gave up 3 bases and J gave up 6 bases, with 8 bases separating them. The CDR3 has 13 residues.

In this sample, this clonotype turned up many times. The V gene is TRBV20-1, the J gene TRBJ2-3; D gene uncertain. The CDR3 runs to 12 residues. CDR1 DFQATT and CDR2 SNEGSKA come from the germline V gene (reference sequence). The V end lost 8 bases, the J end lost 0 bases, and 9 bases lay between the germline ends. This CDR3 is CSSGASTDTQYF. CDR3 DNA: TGCAGTTCGGGTGCTAGCACAGATACGCAGTATTTT.

The chain joins TRBV5-5 to TRBJ2-2; D may be TRBD2 (5 bases). The CDR3 has 15 amino acids. CDR1 SGHKS and CDR2 YYEKEE come from the germline V gene (reference sequence). V dropped 1 base and J dropped 4 bases, with 11 bases sitting between them. The CDR3 protein is CASSLLGVGTGELFF. The CDR3 bases are TGTGCCAGCAGCTTGTTGGGAGTCGGCACCGGGGAGCTGTTTTTT. The variable domain in full, with the rest retrieved from reference TRBV5-5 and TRBJ2-2, is DAGVTQSPTHLIKTRGQQVTLRCSPISGHKSVSWYQQVLGQGPQFIFQYYEKEERGRGNFPDRFSARQFPNYSSELNVNALLLGDSALYLCASSLLGVGTGELFFGEGSRLTVL.

This clonotype was picked up many times. This chain connects TRBV20-1 to TRBJ1-2; D might be TRBD1 (5 bases). Trimming removed 4 bases from V and 2 bases from J, with 11 bases in between. The CDR3 has 13 amino acids. Germline V gene sequence: CDR1 DFQATT, CDR2 SNEGSKA (reference sequence). The CDR3 spells CSAIDRVNYGYTF. The CDR3 DNA reads TGCAGTGCTATTGACAGAGTGAACTATGGCTACACCTTC.

This chain connects TRBV10-3 to TRBJ2-1, with 7 bases that match TRBD2. Germline values: CDR1 ENHRY, CDR2 SYGVKD. The CDR3 totals 18 residues. V lost 6 bases, J lost 0 bases, and 14 bases stayed unmatched. The CDR3 region is CAISGTVAGTSSYNEQFF. The CDR3 DNA sequence: TGTGCCATCAGCGGAACTGTAGCGGGTACTAGCTCCTACAATGAGCAGTTCTTC.

J is TRBJ1-4 and V is TRBV12-3 or TRBV12-4; D possibly corresponds to TRBD1 (5 bases). The CDR3 spans 15 residues. Trimming removed 6 bases at V and 5 bases at J, with 16 bases between. The CDR3 DNA is TGTGCCAGCAGCTGGGGGGGAAAGCTAAATGAAAAACTGTTTTTT. Protein sequence: CASSWGGKLNEKLFF.

This rearrangement joins TRBV5-1 to TRBJ1-1; perhaps TRBD1 as D (5 bases). With 5 bases removed from V and 7 bases from J, the gap between germline ends came to 15 bases. CDR3 size: 13 residues. The germline CDR1 and CDR2 sequences are SGHRS and YFSETQ. CDR3 sequence reads: CASRGPGSDEAFF. In nucleotides, the CDR3 is TGCGCCAGCAGGGGGCCGGGATCGGATGAAGCTTTCTTT.

This clonotype was counted a few times. This chain uses TRBV5-1 with TRBJ2-2; 8 nucleotides agree with TRBD2. The V gene's germline CDR1 is SGHRS and CDR2 YFSETQ. The V and J ends lost 1 base and 0 bases, in that order; junction bases with no gene match: 2. This CDR3 has 16 amino acids. The chain's CDR3 is CASSLRLASNTGELFF. CDR3 DNA sequence: TGCGCCAGCAGCTTGCGACTAGCGTCGAACACCGGGGAGCTGTTTTTT.

This clonotype has a handful of counts. The chain employs TRBV6-5 and TRBJ2-3; 8 bases fit TRBD2. CDR3 size: 17 residues. The V gene end was trimmed by 1 base and the J gene end by 3 bases; junction bases not matched to a gene: 9. Germline CDR1 MNHEY, CDR2 SVGAGI. The CDR3 loop reads CASSYLAGTRGTDTQYF. DNA for the CDR3: TGTGCCAGCAGTTACTTGGCGGGGACTAGGGGGACAGATACGCAGTATTTT.

The chain recombines TRBV20-1 with TRBJ2-5, with a weak D call TRBD1 (5 bases). The CDR3 totals 12 residues. CDR1 and CDR2 (germline): DFQATT, SNEGSKA (reference sequence). V was shortened by 3 bases and J by 1 base, with 6 bases between the two germline ends. DNA of the CDR3: TGCAGTGCTAGGGGGCCCCAAGAGACCCAGTACTTC. It specifies CSARGPQETQYF.

The chain combines TRBV20-1 with TRBJ1-4; D not resolved. In germline, CDR1 is DFQATT, CDR2 SNEGSKA (reference sequence). V lost 6 bases and J 3 bases, leaving 14 bases between the germline ends. The CDR3 extends over 14 amino acids. The CDR3 sequence: CSASMVAANEKLFF. The CDR3 DNA sequence: TGCAGTGCATCTATGGTTGCGGCTAATGAAAAACTGTTTTTT.